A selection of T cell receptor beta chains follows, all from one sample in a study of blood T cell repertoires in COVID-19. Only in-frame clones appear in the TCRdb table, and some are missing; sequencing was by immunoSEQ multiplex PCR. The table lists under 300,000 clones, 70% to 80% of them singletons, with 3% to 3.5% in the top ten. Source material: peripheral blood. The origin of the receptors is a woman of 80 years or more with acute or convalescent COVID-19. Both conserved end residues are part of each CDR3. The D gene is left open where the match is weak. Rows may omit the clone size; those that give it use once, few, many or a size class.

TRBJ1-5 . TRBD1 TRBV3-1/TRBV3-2 CASSQEGQGAGNQPQHF TGTGCCAGCAGCCAAGAGGGCCAGGGGGCAGGCAATCAGCCCCAGCATTTT
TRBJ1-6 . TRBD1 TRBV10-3 CAISETGGPYNSPLHF TGTGCCATCAGTGAGACAGGGGGCCCCTATAATTCACCCCTCCACTTT
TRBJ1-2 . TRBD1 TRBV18 CASSPTQGFEGYTF TGTGCCAGCTCACCGACACAGGGGTTTGAGGGCTACACCTTC
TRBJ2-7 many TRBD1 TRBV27 CASSFGAGGYEQYF TGTGCCAGCAGTTTCGGGGCAGGGGGTTACGAGCAGTACTTC
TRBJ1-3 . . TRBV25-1 CASSNSGVSGNTIYF TGTGCCAGCAGTAACTCAGGGGTCTCTGGAAACACCATATATTTT
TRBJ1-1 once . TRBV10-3 CAISETPRDIQNTEAFF TGTGCCATCAGTGAGACCCCCCGTGACATACAGAACACTGAAGCTTTCTTT
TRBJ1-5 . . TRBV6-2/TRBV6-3 CASSSPMGLGGENQPQHF TGTGCCAGCAGTTCCCCTATGGGTCTGGGGGGAGAAAATCAGCCCCAGCATTTT
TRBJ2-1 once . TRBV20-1 CSAVSNEQFF TGCAGTGCTGTGAGCAATGAGCAGTTCTTC
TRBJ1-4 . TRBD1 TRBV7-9 CASSLDQGAYEKLFF TGTGCCAGCAGCTTAGACCAGGGGGCCTATGAAAAACTGTTTTTT
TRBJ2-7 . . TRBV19 CASSIQGTKSSYEQYF TGTGCCAGTAGTATACAGGGTACTAAGAGCTCCTACGAGCAGTACTTC
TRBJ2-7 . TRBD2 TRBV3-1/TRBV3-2 CASSQDLAKASGGESSYEQYF TGTGCCAGCAGCCAAGATTTAGCCAAGGCTAGCGGGGGGGAGAGCTCCTACGAGCAGTACTTC
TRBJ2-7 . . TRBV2 CASKQGSSYEQYF TGTGCCAGCAAGCAGGGTTCTTCCTACGAGCAGTACTTC
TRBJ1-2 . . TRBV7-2 CASSLDVARGTGHYGYTF TGTGCCAGCAGCTTAGATGTGGCCCGGGGGACCGGGCACTATGGCTACACCTTC
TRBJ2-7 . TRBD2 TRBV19 CASKLAGTYEQYF TGTGCCAGTAAGCTAGCGGGAACCTACGAGCAGTACTTC
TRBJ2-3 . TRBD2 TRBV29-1 CSARLSGGATDTQYF TGCAGCGCGAGACTCAGCGGGGGGGCCACAGATACGCAGTATTTT
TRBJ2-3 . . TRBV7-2 CASSLSGGLSTDTQYF TGTGCCAGCAGCTTAAGTGGGGGCCTTAGCACAGATACGCAGTATTTT
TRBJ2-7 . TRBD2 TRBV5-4 CASSLGGGPYEQYF TGTGCCAGCAGCTTGGGCGGGGGACCCTACGAGCAGTACTTC
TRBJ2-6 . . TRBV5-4 CATQMQGSNVLTF TGTGCCACCCAAATGCAGGGTTCCAACGTCCTGACTTTC
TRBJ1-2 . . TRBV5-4 CASSLSTKTSGYTF TGTGCCAGCAGCTTATCGACGAAGACAAGTGGCTACACCTTC
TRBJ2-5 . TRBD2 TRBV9 CASSVATGLGQETQYF TGTGCCAGCAGCGTAGCTACGGGACTAGGACAAGAGACCCAGTACTTC
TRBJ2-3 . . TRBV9 CASSVFQGAGTDTQYF TGTGCCAGCAGCGTATTCCAAGGGGCCGGGACAGATACGCAGTATTTT
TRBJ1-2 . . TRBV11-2 CASSLDLGRNYGYTF TGTGCCAGCAGCTTAGATCTAGGAAGAAACTATGGCTACACCTTC
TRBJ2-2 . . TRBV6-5 CAGQENTGELFF TGTGCCGGTCAGGAGAACACCGGGGAGCTGTTTTTT
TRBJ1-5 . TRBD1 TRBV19 CASRPDRVRGQPQHF TGTGCCAGTAGACCCGACAGGGTCCGAGGCCAGCCCCAGCATTTT
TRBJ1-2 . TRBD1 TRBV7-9 CASSPQGVGYTF TGTGCCAGCAGCCCACAGGGGGTTGGCTACACCTTC
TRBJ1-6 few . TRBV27 CASSVDRGSPLHF TGTGCCAGCAGTGTCGACAGAGGCTCACCCCTCCACTTT
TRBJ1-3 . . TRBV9 CASSPGVLSSGNTIYF TGTGCCAGCAGCCCGGGGGTTCTGAGCTCTGGAAACACCATATATTTT
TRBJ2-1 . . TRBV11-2 CASSLARGSNEQFF TGTGCCAGCAGCTTAGCCCGAGGCAGCAATGAGCAGTTCTTC
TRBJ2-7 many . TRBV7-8 CASSLEPYEQYF TGTGCCAGCAGCTTGGAGCCCTACGAGCAGTACTTC
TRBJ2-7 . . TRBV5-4 CASSSRGSYEQYF TGTGCCAGTTCTTCGCGGGGCTCCTACGAGCAGTACTTC
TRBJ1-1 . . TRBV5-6 CASRLQGNTEAFF TGTGCCAGCAGATTACAGGGGAACACTGAAGCTTTCTTT
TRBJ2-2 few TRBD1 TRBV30 CAWSFRGRRTGELFF TGTGCCTGGAGCTTCAGGGGGCGAAGGACCGGGGAGCTGTTTTTT
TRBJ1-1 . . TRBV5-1 CASSRDGGRRSDEAFF TGCGCCAGCAGCCGGGATGGCGGCAGGCGATCAGATGAAGCTTTCTTT
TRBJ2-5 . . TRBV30 CAWSGLAEYQETQYF TGTGCCTGGAGTGGTTTAGCGGAGTACCAAGAGACCCAGTACTTC
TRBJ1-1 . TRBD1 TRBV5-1 CASSTRTGDTEAFF TGCGCCAGCAGCACGCGGACAGGGGACACTGAAGCTTTCTTT
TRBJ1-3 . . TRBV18 CASSPNRDSGNTIYF TGTGCCAGCTCACCAAACAGAGACTCTGGAAACACCATATATTTT
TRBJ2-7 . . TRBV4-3 CASSQEYSREQYF TGCGCCAGCAGCCAAGAGTACTCCCGCGAGCAGTACTTC
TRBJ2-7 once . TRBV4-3 CASSQDPGATYEQYF TGCGCCAGCAGCCAAGATCCAGGGGCAACCTACGAGCAGTACTTC
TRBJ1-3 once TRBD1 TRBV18 CASSPQGALSGNTIYF TGTGCCAGCTCACCTCAGGGGGCTCTCTCTGGAAACACCATATATTTT
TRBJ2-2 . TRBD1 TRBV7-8 CASSLGTGDTGELFF TGTGCCAGCAGCTTAGGGACAGGCGACACCGGGGAGCTGTTTTTT
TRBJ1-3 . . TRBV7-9 CASSPGKGHTIYF TGTGCCAGCAGCCCCGGGAAAGGGCACACCATATATTTT